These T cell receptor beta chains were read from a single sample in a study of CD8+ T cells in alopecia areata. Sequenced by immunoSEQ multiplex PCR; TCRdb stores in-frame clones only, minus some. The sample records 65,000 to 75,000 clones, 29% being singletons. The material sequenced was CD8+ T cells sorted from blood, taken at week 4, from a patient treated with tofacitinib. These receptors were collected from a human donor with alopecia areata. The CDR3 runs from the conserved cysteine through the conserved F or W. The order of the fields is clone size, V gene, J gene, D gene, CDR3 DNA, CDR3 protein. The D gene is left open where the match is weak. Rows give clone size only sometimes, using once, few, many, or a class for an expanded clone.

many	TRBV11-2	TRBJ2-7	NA	TGTGCAACGGCCCAACAGGTCTACGAGCAGTACTTC	CATAQQVYEQYF
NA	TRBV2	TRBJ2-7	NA	TGTGCCAGCAGTGGCGTCGACAGACTCCACGAGCAGTACTTC	CASSGVDRLHEQYF
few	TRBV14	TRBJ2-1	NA	TGTGCCAGCACTCTACTAGTTCCCTACAATGAGCAGTTCTTC	CASTLLVPYNEQFF
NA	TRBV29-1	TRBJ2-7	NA	TGCAGCGTTGGTACCGGGGCTGACTACGAGCAGTACTTC	CSVGTGADYEQYF
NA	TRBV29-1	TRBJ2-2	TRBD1	TGCAGCGTTGGGGGGACAGTTTCGCACTTGGGCGGGGAGCTGTTTTTT	CSVGGTVSHLGGELFF
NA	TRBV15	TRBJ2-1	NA	TGTGCCACCAGCAGAGATGTAAGGACCTACAATGAGCAGTTCTTC	CATSRDVRTYNEQFF
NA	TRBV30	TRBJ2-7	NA	TGTGCCTGGAGTGTCGCAGGAATCTACGAGCAGTACTTC	CAWSVAGIYEQYF
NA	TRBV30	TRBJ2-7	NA	TGTGCCTGGAGTGTGGGAGGGGGGTACGAGCAGTACTTC	CAWSVGGGYEQYF
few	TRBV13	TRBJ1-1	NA	TGTGCCAGCAGCCTAGAAGGTATGGGGAACACTGAAGCTTTCTTT	CASSLEGMGNTEAFF
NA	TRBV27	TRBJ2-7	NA	TGTGCCAGCGCAATACTTGGCGAGCAGTACTTC	CASAILGEQYF
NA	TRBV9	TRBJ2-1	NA	TGTGCCAGCACCCTCGGGCGTGAGCAGTTCTTC	CASTLGREQFF
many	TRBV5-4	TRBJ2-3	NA	TGTGCCAGCAGCTTCGGCACAGATACGCAGTATTTT	CASSFGTDTQYF
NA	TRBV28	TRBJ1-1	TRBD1	TGTGCCAGCACCGAGACAGGGGGTGGTGAAGCTTTCTTT	CASTETGGGEAFF
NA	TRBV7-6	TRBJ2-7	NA	TGTGCCAGCAGCCAGGGGGGGACCGGTTCCTACGAGCAGTACTTC	CASSQGGTGSYEQYF
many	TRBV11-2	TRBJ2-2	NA	TGTGCCAGCAGCTGGGACGTAGAGCGACCCGGGGAGCTGTTTTTT	CASSWDVERPGELFF
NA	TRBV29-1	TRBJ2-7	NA	TGCAGCGTTGAAGGAAGGACAGAGGATTCCTCCTACGAGCAGTACTTC	CSVEGRTEDSSYEQYF
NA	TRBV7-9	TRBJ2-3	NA	TGTGCCAGCAGCCCCGCCGGGGGAGTGACGGATACGCAGTATTTT	CASSPAGGVTDTQYF
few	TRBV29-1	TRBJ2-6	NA	TGCAGCTATTCTGGCCCTGGGGCCAACGTCCTGACTTTC	CSYSGPGANVLTF
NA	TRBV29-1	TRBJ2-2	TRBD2	TGCAGCGTTGAAGGAGCGGGAGGTAAAACCGGGGAGCTGTTTTTT	CSVEGAGGKTGELFF
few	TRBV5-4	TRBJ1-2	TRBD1	TGTGCCAGCAGCGACCGGACAGGGATCTATGGCTACACCTTC	CASSDRTGIYGYTF
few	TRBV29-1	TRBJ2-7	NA	TGCAGCGTTGAAGTGGGCAGGGGCTACGAGCAGTACTTC	CSVEVGRGYEQYF